Presented here are 27 T cell receptor beta chains from one specimen sequenced in a study of blood T cells in healthy people across ages. PCR was performed a second time for roughly 7 to 12 cycles using a sample-barcoded 5' primer and a J-beta primer mix. TCRdb itself ran the 5' RACE reads through MiXCR, one entry per CDR3 protein. The repertoire holds 1.6 million or so distinct CDR3 sequences, with roughly 30% as singletons. The sample comprised blood. The receptors shown here come from a woman aged 25 to 39 in good health.

The J gene is TRBJ1-6, the V gene TRBV20-1; D is undetermined. Trimming shortened V by 2 bases and J by 6 bases, and 11 bases separated the two germline ends. The CDR3 is 14 residues long. The germline gives CDR1 DFQATT, CDR2 SNEGSKA (reference sequence). The CDR3 DNA reads TGCAGTGCTAGACGTTCCCGGTCTAATTCACCCCTCCACTTT. It encodes CSARRSRSNSPLHF.

Notes on this clonotype: Without the conserved terminal phenylalanine or tryptophan, this CDR3 likely stems from a read error. The gene calls are TRBV4-1 and TRBJ1-2; D gene ambiguous. Trimming shortened V by 1 base and J by 2 bases, and 5 bases separated the two germline ends. The germline V gene encodes CDR1 MGHRA and CDR2 YSYEKL. The CDR3 sequence is 13 residues long. The CDR3 nucleotides read TGCGCCAGCAGCCAAGCACTCAACTATGGCTACACCGTC. Its translation: CASSQALNYGYTV.

The rearrangement joins TRBV6-2 or TRBV6-3 to TRBJ2-1; 11 bases align to TRBD2. There are 21 residues in the CDR3. Germline loops: CDR1 MNHEY, CDR2 SVGEGT. V trimming: 0 bases; J trimming: 4 bases; junction bases outside the gene matches: 17. CDR3 sequence: CASSYSFPASGRPGGYNEQFF. The CDR3 DNA follows: TGTGCCAGCAGTTACTCGTTCCCTGCTAGCGGGAGGCCCGGGGGGTACAATGAGCAGTTCTTC.

This rearrangement joins TRBV5-1 to TRBJ2-7; D not resolved. Germline V gene data show CDR1 as SGHRS and CDR2 as YFSETQ. The CDR3 length is 15 residues. The germline V and J ends were trimmed by 2 bases and 1 base, with 13 bases remaining between them. The CDR3 nucleotides are TGCGCCAGCAGCTTTGGTGGTCCAAAATCCTACGAGCAGTACTTC. Translating gives CASSFGGPKSYEQYF.

The V call is TRBV20-1, the J call TRBJ1-2; D perhaps matches TRBD1 (6 bases). CDR1 and CDR2 from the germline V gene are DFQATT and SNEGSKA (reference sequence). V was trimmed by 2 bases and J by 7 bases, leaving 20 bases between them. The CDR3 has 15 amino acids. CDR3 sequence reads: CSARQPRVAGAGYTF. CDR3 sequence (DNA): TGCAGTGCTAGACAGCCCCGGGTGGCAGGGGCTGGCTACACCTTC.

The chain carries TRBV29-1 and TRBJ2-7, with D tentatively TRBD1 (6 bases). Germline lookup yields CDR1 SQVTM and CDR2 ANQGSEA. Trimming took 5 bases from V and 2 from J, leaving 10 bases between them. The CDR3 totals 12 residues. The DNA for the CDR3 is TGCAGCGTTCGACAGGAAACCTACGAGCAGTACTTC. It translates to CSVRQETYEQYF.

This clonotype has only a few counts. The chain is built from TRBV6-6 and TRBJ2-2; no clear D. The CDR3 is 13 residues long. Germline values: CDR1 MNHNY, CDR2 SVGAGI (reference sequence). V was trimmed by 3 bases and J by 7 bases, leaving 9 bases between them. CDR3 nucleotide sequence: TGTGCCAGCAGTTATGCGGCCATCGGGGAGCTGTTTTTT. Amino acids: CASSYAAIGELFF.

The chain is built from TRBV10-2 and TRBJ2-3; TRBD2 agrees at 7 bases. The trim removed 7 bases at V and 4 bases at J, leaving 8 bases unmatched. The CDR3 is made up of 14 amino acids. Germline lookup yields CDR1 WSHSY and CDR2 SAAADI. The CDR3 reads CASNWEGPADTQYF. The CDR3, as DNA: TGCGCCAGCAATTGGGAGGGCCCGGCAGATACGCAGTATTTT.

The chain joins TRBV2 to TRBJ2-3, with TRBD2 matching 8 bases. Germline V lookup: CDR1 SNHLY, CDR2 FYNNEI. The CDR3 length is 17 residues. The V gene end was trimmed by 9 bases and the J gene end by 3 bases; junction bases not matched to a gene: 17. The CDR3 DNA reads as TGTGCCAGGAGCCCCACGAGCGGGAGAGGTGCTACAGATACGCAGTATTTT. This sequence encodes CARSPTSGRGATDTQYF.

The CDR3 DNA follows: TGTGCCAGCAGTGAGAGGGGGTACCGGGACACCTCCTACGAGCAGTACTTC. It is translated as CASSERGYRDTSYEQYF. The chain carries TRBV6-1 and TRBJ2-7; D perhaps matches TRBD1 (6 bases). Trimming stripped 3 bases from V and 0 bases from J, with 18 bases between. Germline V CDR1 and CDR2: MNHNS, SASEGT. This CDR3 is 17 amino acids long.

Here the CDR3 DNA reads TGTGCCAGCAGTTGGACTGTCGGCAATGAGCAGTTCTTC. Its translation is CASSWTVGNEQFF. The J gene is TRBJ2-1, the V gene TRBV27, with D possibly being TRBD2 (5 bases). V was clipped by 4 bases and J by 6 bases, with 10 bases between them. The CDR3 consists of 13 residues. Germline V gene sequence: CDR1 MNHEY, CDR2 SMNVEV (reference sequence).

This clonotype has just a few counts. The chain uses TRBV29-1 and TRBJ1-5, with D uncertain. Between the trimmed V and J ends, which lost 7 bases and 0 bases, there was a span of 7 bases. The germline gives CDR1 SQVTM, CDR2 ANQGSEA. This CDR3 is built from 12 residues. The CDR3 is CSAGNSNQPQHF. DNA of the CDR3: TGCAGCGCCGGAAATAGCAATCAGCCCCAGCATTTT.

The CDR3 loop reads CASKRESNTGELFF. The CDR3 region has the DNA TGTGCCAGTAAAAGGGAGTCGAACACCGGGGAGCTGTTTTTT. The rearrangement links TRBV27 to TRBJ2-2, with a possible D match to TRBD2 (5 bases). Trimming stripped 9 bases from V and 0 bases from J, with 11 bases between. The germline V gene encodes CDR1 MNHEY and CDR2 SMNVEV (reference sequence). CDR3 length equals 14 residues.

The V call is TRBV5-1, the J call TRBJ2-7; TRBD1 matches 10 bases. Germline loops: CDR1 SGHRS, CDR2 YFSETQ. Trimming at V came to 2 bases and at J to 3 bases, leaving 5 bases not matched to a gene. The CDR3 sequence is 15 residues long. The CDR3 region has the DNA TGCGCCAGCAGCTTATGGACAGGGGGTAACTACGAGCAGTACTTC. Amino acids: CASSLWTGGNYEQYF.

DNA for the CDR3: TGTGCTAGTGGTTTGGCCGGACAGGGGGCATCCTATAATTCACCCCTCCACTTT. Protein sequence: CASGLAGQGASYNSPLHF. This rearrangement joins TRBV12-5 to TRBJ1-6; the match to TRBD1 covers 11 bases. Germline values: CDR1 LGHNT, CDR2 FRNRAP. The CDR3 spans 18 residues. The trim removed 1 base at V and 1 base at J, leaving 3 bases unmatched.

This clonotype was found once. V usage is TRBV6-1 and J usage is TRBJ1-1; possible D gene TRBD1, 6 bases. Trimming removed 6 bases at V and 3 bases at J, with 20 bases between. The CDR3 is 16 residues long. Germline CDR1 MNHNS, CDR2 SASEGT. DNA of the CDR3: TGTGCCAGCAGCTATGGGGGGCCAGGGCGGGACACTGAAGCTTTCTTT. As protein: CASSYGGPGRDTEAFF.

The sample holds a few counts of this clonotype. The chain carries TRBV20-1 and TRBJ1-2; 9 positions agree with TRBD1. V dropped 2 bases and J dropped 6; count of bases not matched to a gene: 4. The germline V gene encodes CDR1 DFQATT and CDR2 SNEGSKA (reference sequence). CDR3 length equals 13 residues. The CDR3 DNA reads TGCAGTGCTAGATTAGGGGACAGGGATGGCTACACCTTC. Translation: CSARLGDRDGYTF.

This clonotype turned up a few times. The genes are TRBV27 and TRBJ2-5, with D perhaps TRBD1 (6 bases). Germline V gives CDR1 MNHEY, CDR2 SMNVEV (reference sequence). The CDR3 spans 16 residues. The V end lost 2 bases, the J end lost 2 bases, and 15 bases lay between the germline ends. This CDR3 reads CASSLVSGEIQETQYF. CDR3 DNA: TGTGCCAGCAGTTTAGTGTCAGGGGAAATTCAAGAGACCCAGTACTTC.

The chain has TRBV11-2 and TRBJ2-3; 12 nucleotides match TRBD2. The CDR3 has 19 amino acids. V was pared by 4 bases and J by 0 bases, with 11 bases of the junction left unmatched. CDR1 and CDR2 (germline): SGHAT, FQNNGV. CDR3 coding DNA: TGTGCCAGCAGCTCCCCACGACTAGCGGGAGAAACTAGCACAGATACGCAGTATTTT. Its translation: CASSSPRLAGETSTDTQYF.

The rearrangement uses TRBV5-1 and TRBJ2-2; D remains ambiguous. Germline values: CDR1 SGHRS, CDR2 YFSETQ. CDR3 length: 14 residues. Trimming removed 0 bases from V and 8 bases from J, with 11 bases in between. CDR3 DNA: TGCGCCAGCAGCTTGGTATTACGCGCTGGGGAGCTGTTTTTT. Protein: CASSLVLRAGELFF.

V usage is TRBV29-1 and J usage is TRBJ2-7; tentative D call: TRBD1 (6 bases). This CDR3 has 13 amino acids. Trimming shortened V by 5 bases and J by 2 bases, and 13 bases separated the two germline ends. CDR1 is SQVTM and CDR2 is ANQGSEA in the germline V gene. The CDR3 loop reads CSVWTAKAYEQYF. The CDR3 DNA reads TGCAGCGTTTGGACAGCGAAGGCCTACGAGCAGTACTTC.

This clonotype has just a few counts. The rearrangement uses TRBV2 and TRBJ2-4, with 9 positions matching TRBD2. V gave up 6 bases and J gave up 13 bases; unmatched junction bases: 4. CDR1 is SNHLY and CDR2 is FYNNEI in the germline V gene. This CDR3 is built from 11 residues. CDR3 protein: CASRIAGEQYF. The CDR3 bases are TGTGCCAGCAGGATAGCGGGAGAGCAGTACTTC.

This clonotype was observed a handful of times. The rearrangement joins TRBV27 to TRBJ2-5; D could derive from TRBD1 or TRBD2 (5 bases each). Germline V gene data show CDR1 as MNHEY and CDR2 as SMNVEV (reference sequence). V lost 0 bases to trimming and J lost 7 bases, with 12 bases between them. There are 14 residues in the CDR3. Here the CDR3 reads CASSLSYGAGTQYF. Here the CDR3 DNA reads TGTGCCAGCAGTTTATCGTATGGGGCGGGGACCCAGTACTTC.

The gene calls are TRBV25-1 and TRBJ1-2; possibly TRBD1 for D (6 bases). In germline, CDR1 is MGHDK, CDR2 SYGVNS. This CDR3 contains 17 residues. The germline V and J ends were trimmed by 4 bases and 6 bases, with 24 bases remaining between them. The CDR3 region has the DNA TGTGCCAGCAGTGGGGGTTTCCGAGGGGCAGGGGCTGATGGCTACACCTTC. This gives the protein CASSGGFRGAGADGYTF.

The chain has TRBV5-5 and TRBJ1-3; no reliable D call. Germline V gene data show CDR1 as SGHKS and CDR2 as YYEKEE (reference sequence). This CDR3 is 15 amino acids long. Trimming pared 4 bases from V and 0 bases from J, leaving 11 bases between. The chain's CDR3 is CASSLIFISGNTIYF. The CDR3 DNA is TGTGCCAGCAGCCTCATTTTCATCTCTGGAAACACCATATATTTT. Supplemented by reference TRBV5-5 and TRBJ1-3, the full variable domain reads DAGVTQSPTHLIKTRGQQVTLRCSPISGHKSVSWYQQVLGQGPQFIFQYYEKEERGRGNFPDRFSARQFPNYSSELNVNALLLGDSALYLCASSLIFISGNTIYFGEGSWLTVV.

The chain employs TRBV11-2 and TRBJ2-1; 9 nucleotides match TRBD1. This CDR3 is built from 15 residues. Per the germline V gene, CDR1 is SGHAT and CDR2 is FQNNGV. After removal of 0 bases from V and 8 bases from J, the junction contained 5 bases not matched to a gene. The CDR3 loop reads CASSLEGDRDDEQFF. CDR3 DNA: TGTGCCAGCAGCTTAGAAGGGGACAGGGATGATGAGCAGTTCTTC.

This CDR3 reads CASSWERMNTEAFF. DNA for the CDR3: TGTGCCAGCAGTTGGGAGAGGATGAACACTGAAGCTTTCTTT. The gene calls are TRBV12-3 or TRBV12-4 and TRBJ1-1, with D unresolved. The CDR3 consists of 14 residues. Between the trimmed V and J ends, which lost 4 bases and 0 bases, there was a span of 9 bases.